This T cell receptor (beta chain) was profiled in a study of response to subunit inactivated influenza vaccine. TCRdb passed the RT-PCR reads through MiXCR, listing each CDR3 protein once. The table records 590,000 or so distinct CDR3 sequences, 14% of them present only once. This clonotype was seen more than once but under ten times. The V gene's germline CDR1 is LGHNA and CDR2 YNFKEQ. Unmatched junction bases numbered 2, after V lost 5 bases and J lost 7 bases. The length of the CDR3 is 13 residues. The sample consisted of PBMCs from blood, taken around 15 days before vaccination. This sequence originates from a middle-aged man who received an inactivated influenza vaccine. The rearrangement joins TRBV4-2 to TRBJ1-4; TRBD1 matches at 9 bases. The CDR3 sequence: CASSEDRGEKLFF. Written as DNA, the CDR3 is TGTGCCAGCAGCGAGGACAGGGGTGAAAAACTGTTTTTT.